This T cell receptor (beta chain) is drawn from a study of spatial heterogeneity in lung cancer. On the study more broadly: Fewer alpha-chain than beta-chain sequences were consistently detected.

General study findings and limits: At resection, ubiquitous expanded tumor TCRs appeared in blood more than at follow-up.

Time point meaning: sample taken at primary tumor resection. Tumor, nontumor lung or frozen PBMC supplied whole RNA, sequenced without sorting. Concerning this clonotype: Its antigen is as yet unknown.

The CDR3 has 16 amino acids. Germline lookup yields CDR1 SGDLS and CDR2 YYNGEE. V was clipped by 0 bases and J by 0 bases, with 7 bases between them. A distinct unique molecular identifier was carried by each TCR cDNA molecule. TCRdb reprocessed the 5' RACE reads with MiXCR, giving one entry per CDR3 protein. The sample holds more than 65,000 distinct CDR3 sequences, about 8.5% seen once. The receptor's source is a male donor with early-stage non-small cell lung cancer. Source: PBMCs, taken at surgery. The chain combines TRBV9 with TRBJ1-6; D not resolved. CDR3 region: CASSVAESSYNSPLHF. The CDR3 DNA reads TGTGCCAGCAGCGTAGCGGAGAGCTCCTATAATTCACCCCTCCACTTT.